Below, 2 T cell receptor beta chains from the same sample are listed, as sequenced in a study of blood T cell repertoires in COVID-19. Only in-frame clones appear in the TCRdb table, and some are missing; sequencing was by immunoSEQ multiplex PCR. The sample gives about 180,000 clones, roughly nine tenths of which show up once; 2.9% is in the top ten. Material: peripheral blood. Every receptor here comes from a woman in her twenties or thirties with active or convalescent COVID-19.

The genes are TRBV18 and TRBJ1-1; TRBD1 matches 9 bases. J was trimmed by 6 bases and V by 1 base; bases with no gene match: 9. Germline CDR1 and CDR2: KGHSH and LQKENI. This CDR3 spans 16 amino acids. The CDR3 DNA sequence: TGTGCCAGCTCACCACAGGCAACAGGGGGCAAATCTGAAGCTTTCTTT. Translated: CASSPQATGGKSEAFF.

V gene TRBV28 combines with J gene TRBJ1-2; maybe TRBD1 (5 bases). This CDR3 has 14 residues. Per germline, CDR1 MDHEN and CDR2 SYDVKM. V was clipped by 6 bases and J by 4 bases, with 15 bases between them. CDR3 in DNA: TGTGCCAGCAGCCCTCGGGGACTACCCTATGGCTACACCTTC. This translates into CASSPRGLPYGYTF.